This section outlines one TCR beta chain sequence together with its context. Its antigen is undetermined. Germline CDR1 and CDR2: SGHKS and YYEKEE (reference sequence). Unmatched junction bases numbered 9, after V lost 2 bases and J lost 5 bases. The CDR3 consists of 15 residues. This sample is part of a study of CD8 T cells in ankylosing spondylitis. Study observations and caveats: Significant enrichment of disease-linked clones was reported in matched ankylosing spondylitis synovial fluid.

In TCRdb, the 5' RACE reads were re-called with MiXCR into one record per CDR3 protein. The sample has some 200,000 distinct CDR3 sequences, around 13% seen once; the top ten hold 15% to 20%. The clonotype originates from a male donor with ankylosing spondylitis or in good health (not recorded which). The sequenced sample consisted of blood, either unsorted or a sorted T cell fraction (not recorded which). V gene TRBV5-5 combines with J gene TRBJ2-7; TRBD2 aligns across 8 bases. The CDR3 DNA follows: TGTGCCAGCAGCTTTCCAGCGGGAGTCGGTAACGAGCAGTACTTC. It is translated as CASSFPAGVGNEQYF.